This T cell receptor (beta chain) was profiled in a study of cytomegalovirus exposure and HLA in healthy donors. Use of 60 Vbeta and 13 Jbeta primers characterized the PCR. TCRdb's copy holds only in-frame clones and misses some; the assay was immunoSEQ multiplex PCR. Among some 180,000 clones listed, 78% were seen once. Germline V lookup: CDR1 SGHRS, CDR2 YFSETQ. V was pared by 2 bases and J by 5 bases, with 16 bases between. The CDR3 loop spans 15 amino acids. This clone came up a few times. This chain joins TRBV5-1 and TRBJ2-5; a possible D gene is TRBD1 (5 bases). The sequencing input was PBMCs. The sequence came from a woman aged 25 to 39 in good health and CMV-seropositive. The CDR3 loop reads CASSLRTGLMETQYF. The CDR3 nucleotides read TGCGCCAGCAGCTTAAGAACAGGTCTGATGGAGACCCAGTACTTC.